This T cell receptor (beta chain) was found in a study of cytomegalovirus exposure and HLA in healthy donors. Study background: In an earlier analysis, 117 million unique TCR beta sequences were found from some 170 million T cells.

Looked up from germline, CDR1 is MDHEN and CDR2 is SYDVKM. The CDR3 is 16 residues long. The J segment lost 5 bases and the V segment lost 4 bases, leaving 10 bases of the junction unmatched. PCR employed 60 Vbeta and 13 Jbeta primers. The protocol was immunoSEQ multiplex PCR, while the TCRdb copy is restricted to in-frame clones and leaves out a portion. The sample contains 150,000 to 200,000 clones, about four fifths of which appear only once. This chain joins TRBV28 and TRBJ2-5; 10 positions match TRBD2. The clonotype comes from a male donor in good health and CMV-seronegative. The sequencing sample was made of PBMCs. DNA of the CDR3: TGTGCCAGCAGTTCTCCAATAGCGGGAGGAGGGGAGACCCAGTACTTC. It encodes CASSSPIAGGGETQYF.